The clone carrying this T cell receptor (beta chain) was counted a few times. Its specificity is unknown. The V end was cut by 6 bases, the J end by 2 bases, with 9 bases between. CDR3 size: 13 residues. From germline, CDR1 is MGHDK and CDR2 SYGVNS. This record belongs to a study of T cell repertoires in cytomegalovirus infection. Study-level results: Cumulative public TCR beta family frequency identified carriers of CMV plus the relevant HLA.

TCRdb independently ran MiXCR on the reads; one entry per CDR3 protein. The sample holds 150,000 to 200,000 distinct CDR3 sequences, about 15% seen once. This clonotype was obtained from a human donor in good health (CMV status not recorded). Some clones in this sample may be carry-over from other donors' samples. The chain is built from TRBV25-1 and TRBJ2-3, with D unclear. Sequencing input: PBMCs. CDR3 sequence (DNA): TGTGCCAGCAGCGGCACGGTCACAGATACGCAGTATTTT. As protein: CASSGTVTDTQYF.